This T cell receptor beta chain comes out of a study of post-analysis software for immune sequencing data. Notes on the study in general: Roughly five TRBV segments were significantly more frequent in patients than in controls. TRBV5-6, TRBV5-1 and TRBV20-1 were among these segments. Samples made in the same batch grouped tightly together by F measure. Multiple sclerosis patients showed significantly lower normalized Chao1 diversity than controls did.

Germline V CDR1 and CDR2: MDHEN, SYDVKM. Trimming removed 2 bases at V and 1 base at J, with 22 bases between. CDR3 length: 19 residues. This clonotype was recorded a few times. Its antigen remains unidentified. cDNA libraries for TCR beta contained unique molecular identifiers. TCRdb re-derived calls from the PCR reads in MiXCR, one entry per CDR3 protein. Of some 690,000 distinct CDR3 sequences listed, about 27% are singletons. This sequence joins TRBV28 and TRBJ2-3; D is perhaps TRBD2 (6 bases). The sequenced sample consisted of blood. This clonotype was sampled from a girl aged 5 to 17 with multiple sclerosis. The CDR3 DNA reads TGTGCCAGCAGTTTAAACTCCGGGAGTATGTGGGGGGGCACAGATACGCAGTATTTT. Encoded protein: CASSLNSGSMWGGTDTQYF.